The clone carrying this T cell receptor beta chain came up a few times. Antigen: not known. The V and J ends lost 6 bases and 5 bases, in that order; junction bases with no gene match: 10. The CDR3 covers 14 residues. One entry per CDR3 protein results from TCRdb running MiXCR on the 5' RACE reads. The profile shows 300,000 to 350,000 distinct CDR3 sequences, roughly 20% of them singletons. The data are from a study of CD8 T cells in ankylosing spondylitis. Findings and caveats of the study: Disease-linked clones were found to be CD8+ and relatively rare in peripheral blood. According to the report, clones linked to the disease were significantly enriched in matched synovial fluid samples taken from ankylosing spondylitis patients.

The sample taken for sequencing was blood, either unsorted or a sorted T cell fraction (not recorded which). This clonotype was sampled from a female donor with ankylosing spondylitis or in good health (not recorded which). The rearrangement links TRBV12-3 or TRBV12-4 to TRBJ2-7, with 7 nucleotides matching TRBD1. CDR3 region: CASSLGQVINEQYF. CDR3 bases: TGTGCCAGCAGCCTCGGACAGGTGATCAACGAGCAGTACTTC.